The clone carrying this TCR beta chain is a singleton in its sample. TCRdb's copy holds only in-frame clones and misses some; the assay was immunoSEQ multiplex PCR. This sample has fewer than 35,000 clones, with 75% to 85% found just once. The entry originates in a study of blood T cell repertoires in COVID-19. The V end lost 6 bases, the J end lost 8 bases, and 13 bases lay between the germline ends. This CDR3 spans 12 amino acids. V gene TRBV12-3 or TRBV12-4 combines with J gene TRBJ1-2, with D possibly being TRBD1 (6 bases). This TCR was sampled from a man in his sixties with active COVID-19. What was sequenced was peripheral blood. The CDR3 bases are TGTGCCAGCAGGGGAGGGGGGCGAGGCTACACCTTC. Protein sequence: CASRGGGRGYTF.